This record concerns one T cell receptor beta chain sequence. Its antigen is still unknown. The sample comes from a study of shared clonotypes between healthy human individuals. Findings of the study overall: The researchers took only blood, and tissue repertoires probably look different.

Germline lookup yields CDR1 SGHTA and CDR2 FQGNSA. Germline trimming cut 5 bases from V and 4 bases from J; bases unmatched to any gene: 7. This CDR3 has 16 residues. Sorted-subset replicate PCR reactions contained approximately 190 ng DNA, corresponding to approximately 30,000 T cell genomes. Some clones are missing from TCRdb's copy, which holds only in-frame ones; the method was immunoSEQ multiplex PCR. The table shows around 2.3 million clones, with nearly 97% occurring only once. Every donor was a Caucasian adult from Nashville, Tennessee. This clonotype originated in a man aged 18 to 35 in good health. This chain uses TRBV7-2 with TRBJ2-2; TRBD1 aligns across 10 bases. Sequencing was done on a sample of naive CD4+ T cells sorted from blood. Subset meaning: CD45RA+ positively selected. The CDR3 DNA reads as TGTGCCAGCAGCGGACAGGGGGGAACGAGCACCGGGGAGCTGTTTTTT. Its translation: CASSGQGGTSTGELFF.